This passage covers 8 T cell receptor beta chains from one sample sequenced in a study of blood T cell repertoires in COVID-19. Sequenced by immunoSEQ multiplex PCR; TCRdb stores in-frame clones only, minus some. The repertoire holds about 140,000 clones, with just under 80% as singletons. The sequenced sample was peripheral blood. All receptors derive from a woman aged 55-69 years with acute or convalescent COVID-19.

This clone was recorded a few times. The chain uses TRBV15 and TRBJ1-2, with 10 bases lining up with TRBD1. The CDR3 length is 18 residues. Losses at the gene ends were 0 bases for V and 2 bases for J; bases not matched to a gene: 9. Germline V gene data show CDR1 as LNHNV and CDR2 as YYDKDF (reference sequence). In DNA, the CDR3 is TGTGCCACCAGCAGAGATTACGGGACAGGGGACACAAACTATGGCTACACCTTC. Its protein is CATSRDYGTGDTNYGYTF.

This clone was observed many times. The V call is TRBV14, the J call TRBJ2-1; 15 bases fit TRBD2. Germline assignment: CDR1 SGHDN and CDR2 FVKESK. The CDR3 runs to 20 residues. Unmatched junction bases numbered 16, after V lost 3 bases and J lost 7 bases. The CDR3 bases are TGTGCCAGCAGCCATTCCCCAGGACTAGCGGGAGGGCCGAGAAGGAATGAGCAGTTCTTC. Translating gives CASSHSPGLAGGPRRNEQFF.

The genes are TRBV5-1 and TRBJ2-1, with 8 bases that match TRBD2. CDR1 is SGHRS, CDR2 YFSETQ, per germline. V lost 4 bases and J lost 2; bases outside the gene matches: 5. There are 15 residues in the CDR3. CDR3 in amino acids: CASSSTSGPYNEQFF. CDR3 sequence (DNA): TGCGCCAGCAGCAGTACTAGCGGACCCTACAATGAGCAGTTCTTC. The full variable domain, with the rest looked up from reference TRBV5-1 and TRBJ2-1, is KAGVTQTPRYLIKTRGQQVTLSCSPISGHRSVSWYQQTPGQGLQFLFEYFSETQRNKGNFPGRFSGRQFSNSRSEMNVSTLELGDSALYLCASSSTSGPYNEQFFGPGTRLTVL.

In this sample, this clone turned up a few times. V gene TRBV6-4 combines with J gene TRBJ1-6; possible D gene TRBD1, 6 bases. V shed 3 bases and J shed 7 bases, with 7 bases lying between them. The CDR3 covers 13 residues. Germline values: CDR1 MRHNA, CDR2 SNTAGT. CDR3 coding DNA: TGTGCCAGCAGTGAAACAGGGAATTCACCCCTCCACTTT. Translation gives CASSETGNSPLHF.

CDR3 DNA sequence: TGCGCCAGCAGCCCCGCCTCCGACTGGAGAGATGGCTACACCTTC. It specifies CASSPASDWRDGYTF. The chain uses TRBV5-1 and TRBJ1-2, with no clear D. Germline-derived CDR1 and CDR2 are SGHRS and YFSETQ. The CDR3 spans 15 residues. Trimming stripped 4 bases from V and 6 bases from J, with 19 bases between.

The rearrangement uses TRBV20-1 and TRBJ2-7; 7 bases match TRBD2. The CDR3 is made up of 14 amino acids. With V trimmed by 3 bases and J by 9 bases, 14 bases remained unmatched. Germline CDR1 is DFQATT and CDR2 is SNEGSKA (reference sequence). The CDR3 sequence is CSASAGRGRDVQYF. CDR3 nucleotides: TGCAGTGCTAGTGCCGGGCGCGGGAGAGATGTGCAGTACTTC.

V and J are TRBV9 and TRBJ2-2, with TRBD2 identical over 10 bases. Trimming at V came to 4 bases and at J to 0 bases, leaving 9 bases not matched to a gene. Per germline, CDR1 SGDLS and CDR2 YYNGEE. The CDR3 loop spans 18 amino acids. The CDR3 DNA sequence: TGTGCCAGCAGCAAGGGACTAGCGCAACTCGCGAACACCGGGGAGCTGTTTTTT. Translated, it gives CASSKGLAQLANTGELFF.

V gene TRBV5-4 combines with J gene TRBJ1-6; 10 nucleotides match TRBD1. This CDR3 has 17 amino acids. CDR1 and CDR2 from the germline V gene are SGHNT and YYREEE (reference sequence). V shed 4 bases, J shed 0 bases, and the junction held 4 bases outside the gene matches. The CDR3 DNA follows: TGTGCCAGCAGCCCTGGGACAGGGGCCTCCTATAATTCACCCCTCCACTTT. It codes for CASSPGTGASYNSPLHF.